These T cell receptor beta chains were read from a single sample in a study of cytomegalovirus exposure and HLA in healthy donors. Assay used: immunoSEQ multiplex PCR; TCRdb lists only in-frame clones, some missing. The table shows approximately 130,000 clones, with approximately 90% occurring only once. The sample comprised PBMCs. These receptors all stem from a woman under 40 in good health and CMV-seronegative. The CDR3 runs from the conserved cysteine through the conserved F or W. D genes are given only for firm matches.

cdr3_nt	cdr3_aa	d_call	v_call	j_call
TGTGCCAGCAGTGAACGACAGGGTACCTCCTACGAGCAGTACTTC	CASSERQGTSYEQYF	TRBD1	TRBV6-1	TRBJ2-7
TGTGCCAGCAGCCCAGGACAGGGAATGTACGAGCAGTACTTC	CASSPGQGMYEQYF	TRBD1	TRBV9	TRBJ2-7
TGTGCCAGTAGGCGAGGTTGGACAGGGGATTCCTACGAGCAGTACTTC	CASRRGWTGDSYEQYF	TRBD1	TRBV19	TRBJ2-7
TGTGCCAGCAGCTCACCGGACAGGGGGCCTACGGCAACTAATGAAAAACTGTTTTTT	CASSSPDRGPTATNEKLFF	TRBD1	TRBV11-3	TRBJ1-4
TGTGCCAGCAGCTTAGGGCGGGCTTCTGGTGAAGCTTTCTTT	CASSLGRASGEAFF	NA	TRBV7-9	TRBJ1-1
TGCGCCAGCAGCTATCTACAGGGGAAGGGAGGCTACACCTTC	CASSYLQGKGGYTF	TRBD1	TRBV5-1	TRBJ1-2
TGTGCCAGCAGCTTAGGGGACAGGGACTACGAGCAGTACTTC	CASSLGDRDYEQYF	TRBD1	TRBV13	TRBJ2-7
TGTGCCTGGAGTGGAGGCGGGGGTCAGCCCCAGCATTTT	CAWSGGGGQPQHF	NA	TRBV30	TRBJ1-5
TGTGCCAGTAGTATCTCCGACAGAAACACTGAAGCTTTCTTT	CASSISDRNTEAFF	NA	TRBV19	TRBJ1-1
TGTGCCAGTACCCCTAGCGGACTCTCCTACAATGAGCAGTTCTTC	CASTPSGLSYNEQFF	TRBD2	TRBV19	TRBJ2-1
TGTGCCAGCAGCATTAGGAGACTAGCAGCGAACACCGGGGAGCTGTTTTTT	CASSIRRLAANTGELFF	TRBD2	TRBV28	TRBJ2-2
TGTGCCAGTAGTATAGGAGAGACAGCCTACAATCAGCCCCAGCATTTT	CASSIGETAYNQPQHF	NA	TRBV19	TRBJ1-5
TGTGCCAGCTCGACCGGGAGGACTAGCGGGGAGGGACGCACAGATACGCAGTATTTT	CASSTGRTSGEGRTDTQYF	TRBD2	TRBV27	TRBJ2-3
TGTGCCAGCAGCTCGACTAGCCCCGTTTCCCCCTACGAGCAGTACTTC	CASSSTSPVSPYEQYF	TRBD2	TRBV5-6	TRBJ2-7
TGTGCCAGCAGTTTTGGAGGGGACTACTATGGCTACACCTTC	CASSFGGDYYGYTF	NA	TRBV28	TRBJ1-2
TGTGCCAGCCGAAGCACAGACTACAATGAGCAGTTCTTC	CASRSTDYNEQFF	NA	TRBV27	TRBJ2-1